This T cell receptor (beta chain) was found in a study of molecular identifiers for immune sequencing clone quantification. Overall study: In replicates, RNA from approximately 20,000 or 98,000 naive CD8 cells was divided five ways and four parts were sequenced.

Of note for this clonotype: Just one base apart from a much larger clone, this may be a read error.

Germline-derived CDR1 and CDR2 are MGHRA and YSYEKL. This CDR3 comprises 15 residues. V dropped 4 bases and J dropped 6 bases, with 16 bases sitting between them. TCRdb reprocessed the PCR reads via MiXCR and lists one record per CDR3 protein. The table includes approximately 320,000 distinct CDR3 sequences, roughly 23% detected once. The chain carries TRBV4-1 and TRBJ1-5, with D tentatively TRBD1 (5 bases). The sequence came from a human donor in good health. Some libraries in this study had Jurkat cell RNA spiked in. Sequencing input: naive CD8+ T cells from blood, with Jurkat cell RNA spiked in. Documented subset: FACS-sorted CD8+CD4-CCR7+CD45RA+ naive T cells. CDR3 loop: CASSRAATQGQPQHF. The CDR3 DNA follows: TGCGCCAGCAGCCGGGCGGCAACTCAGGGTCAGCCCCAGCATTTT.